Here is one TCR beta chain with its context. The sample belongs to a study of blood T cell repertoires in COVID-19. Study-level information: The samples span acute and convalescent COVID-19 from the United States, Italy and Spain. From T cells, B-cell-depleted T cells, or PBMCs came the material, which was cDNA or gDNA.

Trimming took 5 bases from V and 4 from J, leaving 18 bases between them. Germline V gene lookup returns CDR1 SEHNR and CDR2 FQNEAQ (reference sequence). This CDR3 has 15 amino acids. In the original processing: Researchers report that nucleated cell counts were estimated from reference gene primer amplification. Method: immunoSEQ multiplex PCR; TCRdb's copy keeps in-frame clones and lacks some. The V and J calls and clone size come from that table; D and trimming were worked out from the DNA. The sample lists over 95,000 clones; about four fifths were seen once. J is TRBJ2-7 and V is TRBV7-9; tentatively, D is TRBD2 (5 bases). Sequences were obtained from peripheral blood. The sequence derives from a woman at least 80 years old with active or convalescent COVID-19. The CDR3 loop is CASSLTGIAGYEQYF. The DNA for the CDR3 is TGTGCCAGCAGCCTAACGGGGATAGCTGGGTACGAGCAGTACTTC.